This passage covers 14 T cell receptor beta chains from one sample sequenced in a study of lymphopenia after photon versus proton radiotherapy (dated by TCRdb to the late 2010s). To prepare the library, the immunoSEQ multiplex PCR assay was applied. TCRdb stores this immuneACCESS table with in-frame sequences only. Part of the clones is absent; in the studies checked, under half of the shortfall reflects unresolved V genes, and no reason is known for the rest. This sample gives 150,000 to 200,000 clones in total; approximately 90% of them show up just once. Less than 6% of the sample goes to the ten largest clones. Specimen: peripheral blood, collected from a patient treated with photon-based radiotherapy. All receptors come from a man between 50 and 59 years old with gastric cancer.

The chain is built from TRBV19 and TRBJ1-2, with D uncertain. The CDR3 contains 11 residues. Trimming took 6 bases from V and 4 from J, leaving 6 bases between them. Looked up from germline, CDR1 is LNHDA and CDR2 is SQIVND (reference sequence). The DNA for the CDR3 is TGTGCCAGTAGAAGGTCCTATGGCTACACCTTC. Amino acid sequence: CASRRSYGYTF. The whole variable domain, remainder taken from reference TRBV19 and TRBJ1-2, is DGGITQSPKYLFRKEGQNVTLSCEQNLNHDAMYWYRQDPGQGLRLIYYSQIVNDFQKGDIAEGYSVSREKKESFPLTVTSAQKNPTAFYLCASRRSYGYTFGSGTRLTVV.

The rearrangement uses TRBV7-2 and TRBJ2-1, with D hard to call. CDR3 length: 11 amino acids. V was pared by 5 bases and J by 8 bases, with 7 bases between. CDR1 and CDR2 (germline): SGHTA, FQGNSA. CDR3 sequence reads: CASSQLHEQFF. In DNA form, the CDR3 reads TGTGCCAGCAGCCAATTACATGAGCAGTTCTTC.

V is TRBV2 and J is TRBJ1-1; D is unresolved. V was trimmed by 8 bases and J by 0 bases, leaving 10 bases between them. The germline V gene encodes CDR1 SNHLY and CDR2 FYNNEI. The CDR3 consists of 13 residues. The CDR3 is CASRASMNTEAFF. In DNA, the CDR3 is TGTGCCAGCCGGGCCTCTATGAACACTGAAGCTTTCTTT.

The genes are TRBV5-1 and TRBJ2-2; D unresolved. Trimming took 8 bases from V and 6 from J, leaving 14 bases between them. The CDR3 totals 13 residues. CDR1 and CDR2 (germline): SGHRS, YFSETQ. The chain's CDR3 is CASMYLEAGELFF. CDR3 bases: TGCGCCAGTATGTACCTAGAGGCCGGGGAGCTGTTTTTT.

The chain has TRBV28 and TRBJ1-2; D gene unclear. The CDR3 runs to 12 residues. The germline V gene encodes CDR1 MDHEN and CDR2 SYDVKM. The ends were cut back, 8 bases at V and 4 bases at J, with 11 bases in the middle. CDR3 protein: CASRRAGYGYTF. CDR3 in DNA: TGTGCCAGCCGGCGGGCTGGCTATGGCTACACCTTC.

A remark on this clone: The sample holds other DNA sequences that translate to the same CDR3. The chain recombines TRBV18 with TRBJ1-1, with D uncertain. CDR1 KGHSH and CDR2 LQKENI come from the germline V gene. The ends were cut back, 3 bases at V and 1 base at J, with 0 bases in the middle. This CDR3 contains 11 residues. The CDR3: CASSPNTEAFF. As DNA, the CDR3 is TGTGCCAGCTCACCGAACACTGAAGCTTTCTTT. The full variable domain, with the rest looked up from reference TRBV18 and TRBJ1-1, is NAGVMQNPRHLVRRRGQEARLRCSPMKGHSHVYWYRQLPEEGLKFMVYLQKENIIDESGMPKERFSAEFPKEGPSILRIQQVVRGDSAAYFCASSPNTEAFFGQGTRLTVV.

This sequence joins TRBV2 and TRBJ1-5; D ambiguous. V was cut by 7 bases and J by 3 bases, with 7 bases left in between. The germline V gene encodes CDR1 SNHLY and CDR2 FYNNEI. The CDR3 is made up of 12 amino acids. The CDR3 nucleotides are TGTGCCAGCAATATAGTCAATCAGCCCCAGCATTTT. Residues: CASNIVNQPQHF.

This clone was recorded once. V gene TRBV7-2 combines with J gene TRBJ1-1; D possibly corresponds to TRBD1 (5 bases). Trimming left V 1 base short and J 5 bases short, with 14 bases between. This CDR3 contains 15 residues. CDR1 is SGHTA and CDR2 is FQGNSA in the germline V gene. The CDR3 DNA reads as TGTGCCAGCAGCTTAGACTGGGGGGTTGGGACTGAAGCTTTCTTT. This gives the protein CASSLDWGVGTEAFF.

This chain links TRBV6-4 with TRBJ2-1; D remains ambiguous. This CDR3 contains 13 residues. V dropped 2 bases and J dropped 7 bases, with 9 bases sitting between them. Germline V gene data show CDR1 as MRHNA and CDR2 as SNTAGT. CDR3 in amino acids: CASSDPRSNEQFF. The CDR3 nucleotides read TGTGCCAGCAGTGACCCACGTTCGAATGAGCAGTTCTTC.

The chain carries TRBV5-4 and TRBJ2-1, with TRBD2 matching over 9 bases. Trimming took 0 bases from V and 5 from J; bases not matched to a gene: 9. The CDR3 loop spans 17 amino acids. In germline, CDR1 is SGHNT, CDR2 YYREEE (reference sequence). CDR3 amino acids: CASSLAAGGPSNNEQFF. The DNA for the CDR3 is TGTGCCAGCAGCTTGGCTGCGGGAGGGCCCTCTAACAATGAGCAGTTCTTC.

The rearrangement uses TRBV11-3 and TRBJ2-2; unclear D gene. This CDR3 contains 17 residues. From germline, CDR1 is SGHNT and CDR2 YENEEA. V gave up 0 bases and J gave up 4 bases, with 15 bases separating them. The CDR3 protein is CASSLDQRGLFTGELFF. CDR3 DNA sequence: TGTGCCAGCAGCTTAGATCAGAGAGGCTTATTCACCGGGGAGCTGTTTTTT.

The chain joins TRBV7-7 to TRBJ2-7; TRBD2 aligns across 7 bases. Trimming took 2 bases from V and 1 from J; bases not matched to a gene: 5. The CDR3 has 15 residues. CDR1 SSHAT and CDR2 FNYEAQ come from the germline V gene (reference sequence). The CDR3 coding sequence is TGTGCCAGCAGCTTACGTTTCGGGGGGTCCTACGAGCAGTACTTC. Its protein is CASSLRFGGSYEQYF.

The chain has TRBV6-4 and TRBJ2-3; D may be TRBD2 (6 bases). The V gene's germline CDR1 is MRHNA and CDR2 SNTAGT. CDR3 length: 18 amino acids. V lost 2 bases, J lost 1 base, and 19 bases lay in between. The CDR3 DNA follows: TGTGCCAGCAGTGACCGGCCCTACGGAGGCGGGGGCACAGATACGCAGTATTTT. It encodes CASSDRPYGGGGTDTQYF.

The chain combines TRBV18 with TRBJ2-1; unclear D gene. This CDR3 has 12 residues. V was clipped by 2 bases and J by 9 bases, with 8 bases between them. From germline, CDR1 is KGHSH and CDR2 LQKENI. The DNA for the CDR3 is TGTGCCAGCTCACCATTGGACCCTGAGCAGTTCTTC. Its translation: CASSPLDPEQFF. Together with reference TRBV18 and TRBJ2-1, the CDR3 gives the full variable domain: NAGVMQNPRHLVRRRGQEARLRCSPMKGHSHVYWYRQLPEEGLKFMVYLQKENIIDESGMPKERFSAEFPKEGPSILRIQQVVRGDSAAYFCASSPLDPEQFFGPGTRLTVL.